This record looks at one TCR beta chain sequence and its context. The record originates from a study of T cell repertoires in cytomegalovirus infection. Study-wide context: It was the public TCR beta signatures that indicated both CMV infection and matching HLA type.

CDR3 length: 14 residues. Germline V gene sequence: CDR1 SGHTA, CDR2 FQGTGA. The V gene lost 5 bases and the J gene lost 7 bases, with 14 bases spanning the gap. One entry per CDR3 protein results from TCRdb running MiXCR on the reads. The sample lists approximately 630,000 distinct CDR3 sequences, 24% seen once, with 6.5% to 10% in the top ten. Source material: CD8+ T cells from PBMCs. V and J are TRBV7-3 and TRBJ2-2, with D perhaps TRBD1 (6 bases). The TCR comes from a human donor in good health (CMV status not recorded). Some clones in this sample may be carry-over from other donors' samples. The CDR3 protein is CASSTQQGIGELFF. The CDR3, as DNA: TGTGCCAGCAGCACCCAACAGGGTATCGGGGAGCTGTTTTTT.